The TCR beta chain described here comes from a study of blood T cell repertoires in COVID-19 (TCRdb year 2020). With respect to the entire study: Samples from collaborators originated in the United States, Italy and Spain and spanned both the acute and convalescent phases of COVID-19. The material from the prospective study consisted of cDNA or gDNA derived from T cells, B-cell-depleted T cells, or PBMCs. Deeply sampled blood TCRbeta repertoires from subjects exposed to, actively infected with, or recovered from COVID-19 were included in the dataset. The repertoires were made available in a free public database intended to serve as a resource for research on the immune response to SARS-CoV-2. The samples were drawn from the first 160 participants of the ongoing ImmuneRACE study and from 950 to 1,500 subjects provided by 6 global collaborators. Sample metadata almost always included a de-identified subject ID, COVID-19 status, age in years and sex. Where available, HLA class I and class II types were obtained from metadata supplied by the sample provider rather than from assay-based typing. The investigation overall reported the following: The quantity of clinical and demographic metadata differed by source and by participant and was supplied without curation.

TCRbeta CDR3 regions were amplified from genomic DNA by means of the immunoSEQ Assay, a bias-controlled multiplex PCR. On the authors' methods: The number of nucleated cells in each sample was estimated by amplification of reference gene primers within the assay. To quantify the absolute abundance of each unique TCRbeta CDR3 rearrangement, sequence reads were collapsed and filtered. For each sample, productive Simpson clonality was calculated as the square root of Simpson's diversity index over productive rearrangements. Not all clones reach the TCRdb copy of this immuneACCESS table, which keeps in-frame sequences only. Checked studies attribute under half of the gap to unresolved V genes and leave the rest unexplained. The V and J calls and clone size come from that table; D and trimming were worked out from the DNA. Recorded for this sample are roughly 250,000 clones; around 90% of them occurred a single time. The top ten clones comprise 3.7% of the sample.

CDR3 length: 15 amino acids, cysteine to phenylalanine. The CDR3 DNA has 45 bases and is translated from base 1. V loses 1 base, J loses 2 bases, and the germline ends lie 10 bases apart. The germline V gene encodes CDR1 LNHDA and CDR2 SQIVND (reference sequence). Whole blood was collected in K2EDTA tubes by collaborating institutions according to the institutions' own protocols. For TCRbeta analysis, collaborators shipped samples as frozen whole blood, isolated PBMCs, or DNA extracted from either of those sample types. In the case of this clone: Its antigen remains unidentified. There are no base qualities to consult, and no much larger clone falls within one base.

Recombination joined TRBV19 with TRBJ2-3, with no confidently assigned D gene. The receptor's source is a woman between 40 and 55 years old with acute or convalescent COVID-19. What was sequenced was peripheral blood. The DNA sequence is given as TGTGCCAGTAGTATAGGTGGTAGAGCCACAGATACGCAGTATTTT. Translated, this gives CASSIGGRATDTQYF.